The 11 T cell receptor beta chains below all came from one sample that was sequenced in a study of PD-L1 blockade in urothelial cancer (dated by TCRdb to between 2016 and 2019). The label giving this sample's time point can be read as: pretreatment peripheral blood. Preparation of the library involved the immunoSEQ multiplex PCR assay. In TCRdb, the immuneACCESS table is reduced to in-frame sequences with V and J assigned. These tables do not hold every clone; where another copy was compared, an unresolved V gene accounts for under half, and the others remain unexplained. A total of about 47,000 clones appear in this sample, around 80% of them only once. Around 15% of the sample is in the top ten clones. Sequences were derived from PBMCs, sampled around atezolizumab (anti-PD-L1) treatment. These receptor sequences come from a man between 60 and 75 years old with urothelial cancer.

V is TRBV5-6 and J is TRBJ2-2; D is undetermined. V lost 1 base and J lost 2, with 12 bases in between. The germline gives CDR1 SGHDT, CDR2 YYEEEE. This CDR3 contains 16 residues. In nucleotides, the CDR3 is TGTGCCAGCAGCTTGTATGGGCAGACAAACACCGGGGAGCTGTTTTTT. This gives the protein CASSLYGQTNTGELFF.

This clone has only one observation. The V gene is TRBV7-6, the J gene TRBJ1-2; 9 bases match TRBD1. The CDR3 runs 15 residues. With 5 bases clipped from V and 6 bases from J, the junction kept 10 bases outside the gene matches. CDR1 SGHVS and CDR2 FNYEAQ come from the germline V gene. The CDR3 region has the DNA TGTGCCAGCAGCGGGACAGGGAGAAATTCTAATGGCTACACCTTC. This gives the protein CASSGTGRNSNGYTF. Supplemented by reference TRBV7-6 and TRBJ1-2, the full variable domain reads GAGVSQSPRYKVTKRGQDVALRCDPISGHVSLYWYRQALGQGPEFLTYFNYEAQQDKSGLPNDRFSAERPEGSISTLTIQRTEQRDSAMYRCASSGTGRNSNGYTFGSGTRLTVV.

V usage is TRBV11-2 and J usage is TRBJ2-1, with 7 bases lining up with TRBD1. The V gene end was trimmed by 3 bases and the J gene end by 8 bases; junction bases not matched to a gene: 4. Germline-derived CDR1 and CDR2 are SGHAT and FQNNGV. The CDR3 is made up of 13 amino acids. The CDR3 sequence is CASSFDRVDEQFF. The CDR3 DNA is TGTGCCAGCAGCTTCGACAGGGTGGATGAGCAGTTCTTC. The whole variable domain, filled in from reference TRBV11-2 and TRBJ2-1, reads EAGVAQSPRYKIIEKRQSVAFWCNPISGHATLYWYQQILGQGPKLLIQFQNNGVVDDSQLPKDRFSAERLKGVDSTLKIQPAKLEDSAVYLCASSFDRVDEQFFGPGTRLTVL.

This clone has more than one count but fewer than ten. The chain uses TRBV6-5 and TRBJ2-7; D gene uncertain. Germline V gives CDR1 MNHEY, CDR2 SVGAGI. CDR3 size: 16 residues. The V gene lost 1 base and the J gene lost 0 bases, with 13 bases spanning the gap. The CDR3 DNA follows: TGTGCCAGCAGTTACTTCCCATTCACGAGCTCCTACGAGCAGTACTTC. It codes for CASSYFPFTSSYEQYF.

This chain uses TRBV21-1 with TRBJ2-7; TRBD1 reflects the table's D call only, with no check against the DNA. TRBV21-1 is assigned pseudogene status. The CDR3 covers 16 residues. The CDR3 sequence is CASSLTGTDILYEQYF. DNA of the CDR3: TGTGCCAGCAGCCTAACAGGGACCGACATCCTCTACGAGCAGTACTTC.

This chain joins TRBV5-1 and TRBJ1-4; 7 nucleotides line up with TRBD1. V gave up 3 bases and J gave up 5 bases; unmatched junction bases: 4. The CDR3 runs to 14 residues. Germline CDR1 is SGHRS and CDR2 is YFSETQ. The CDR3 DNA follows: TGCGCCAGCAGCTGGGGGACAGAAAATGAAAAACTGTTTTTT. Protein: CASSWGTENEKLFF.

This clone occurred a few times. This chain links TRBV19 with TRBJ1-2; the D is unclear. Germline assignment: CDR1 LNHDA and CDR2 SQIVND (reference sequence). This CDR3 has 12 amino acids. With 5 bases removed from V and 7 bases from J, the gap between germline ends came to 11 bases. The CDR3 DNA is TGTGCCAGTAGTCCGCGGGGAATTGGCTACACCTTC. It codes for CASSPRGIGYTF.

The chain couples TRBV27 to TRBJ1-5; 8 nucleotides align to TRBD1. Germline assignment: CDR1 MNHEY and CDR2 SMNVEV (reference sequence). The length of the CDR3 is 15 residues. Trimming at V came to 6 bases and at J to 4 bases, leaving 8 bases not matched to a gene. Here the CDR3 reads CASSPGTGGNQPQHF. The DNA of the CDR3 is TGTGCCAGCAGCCCCGGCACAGGGGGAAATCAGCCCCAGCATTTT.

This clone was seen more than once but under ten times. V is TRBV4-1 and J is TRBJ1-5; 7 bases map to TRBD1. With V trimmed by 1 base and J by 3 bases, 6 bases remained unmatched. Germline CDR1 MGHRA, CDR2 YSYEKL. The CDR3 consists of 16 residues. CDR3 region: CASSQVWGQSNQPQHF. Written as DNA, the CDR3 is TGCGCCAGCAGCCAAGTCTGGGGACAGTCCAATCAGCCCCAGCATTTT.

The chain has TRBV25-1 and TRBJ2-7; possible D gene TRBD1, 5 bases. This CDR3 contains 11 residues. Looked up from germline, CDR1 is MGHDK and CDR2 is SYGVNS. V gave up 7 bases and J gave up 4 bases, with 8 bases separating them. The CDR3 reads CASIQGYEQYF. The DNA of the CDR3 is TGTGCCAGCATTCAGGGTTACGAGCAGTACTTC.

The table lists this clone with a few counts. The chain combines TRBV28 with TRBJ1-4; D may be TRBD1 (5 bases). Germline CDR1 reads MDHEN; CDR2 reads SYDVKM. Trimming removed 3 bases at V and 5 bases at J, with 10 bases between. The CDR3 extends over 14 amino acids. CDR3 bases: TGTGCCAGCAGTTTCAGGGCGATAAATGAAAAACTGTTTTTT. This gives the protein CASSFRAINEKLFF.